This T cell receptor beta chain was recorded in a study of monozygotic twins with cystic fibrosis. TCRdb's copy holds only in-frame clones and misses some; the assay was immunoSEQ multiplex PCR. Of approximately 21,000 clones detected, approximately 87% appear once; the ten largest clones hold roughly 1.2%. Study-wide results and limits: Unrelated CF individuals shared fewer identical clonotypes than monozygotic CF twins. The repertoire was suggested to be naive-dominated, clonality median around 0.0089.

This clone was counted a few times. The antigen remains unidentified. CDR3 size: 12 residues. The V end lost 8 bases, the J end lost 1 base, and 9 bases lay between the germline ends. The germline gives CDR1 GTSNPN, CDR2 SVGIG (reference sequence). Sequencing was carried out using blood. The chain has TRBV30 and TRBJ1-5; D not certain. This receptor was identified in a woman under 40 with cystic fibrosis. In DNA, the CDR3 is TGTGCCGGGGATTGGAGCAATCAGCCCCAGCATTTT. Translating it yields CAGDWSNQPQHF.